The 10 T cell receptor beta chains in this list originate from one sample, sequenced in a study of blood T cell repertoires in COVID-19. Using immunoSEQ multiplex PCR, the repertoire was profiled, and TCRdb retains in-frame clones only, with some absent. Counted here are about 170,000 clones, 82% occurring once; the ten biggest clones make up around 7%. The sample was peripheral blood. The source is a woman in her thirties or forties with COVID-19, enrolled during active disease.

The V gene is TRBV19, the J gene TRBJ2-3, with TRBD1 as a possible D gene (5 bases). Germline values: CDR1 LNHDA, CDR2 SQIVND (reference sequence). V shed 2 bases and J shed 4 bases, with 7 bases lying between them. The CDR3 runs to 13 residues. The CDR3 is CASSISRADTQYF. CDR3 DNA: TGTGCCAGTAGTATATCCAGGGCAGATACGCAGTATTTT.

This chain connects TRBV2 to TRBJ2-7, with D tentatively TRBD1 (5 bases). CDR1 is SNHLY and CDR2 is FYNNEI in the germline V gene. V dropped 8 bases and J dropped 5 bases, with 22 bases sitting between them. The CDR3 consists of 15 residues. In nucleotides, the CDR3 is TGTGCCAGCTCGGCCAGGGTCGTATTGAGCAACGAGCAGTACTTC. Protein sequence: CASSARVVLSNEQYF.

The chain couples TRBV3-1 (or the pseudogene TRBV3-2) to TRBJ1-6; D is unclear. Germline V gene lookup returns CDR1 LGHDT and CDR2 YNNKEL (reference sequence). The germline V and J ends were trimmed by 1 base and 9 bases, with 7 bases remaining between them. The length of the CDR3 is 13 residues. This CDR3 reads CASSQVEGSPLHF. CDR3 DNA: TGTGCCAGCAGCCAAGTAGAGGGTTCACCCCTCCACTTT.

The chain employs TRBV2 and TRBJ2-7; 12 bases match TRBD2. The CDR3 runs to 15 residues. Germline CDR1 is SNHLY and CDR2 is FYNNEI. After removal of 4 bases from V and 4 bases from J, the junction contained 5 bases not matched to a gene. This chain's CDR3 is CASSATSGGRYEQYV. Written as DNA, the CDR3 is TGTGCCAGCAGTGCGACTAGCGGGGGACGTTACGAGCAGTACGTC.

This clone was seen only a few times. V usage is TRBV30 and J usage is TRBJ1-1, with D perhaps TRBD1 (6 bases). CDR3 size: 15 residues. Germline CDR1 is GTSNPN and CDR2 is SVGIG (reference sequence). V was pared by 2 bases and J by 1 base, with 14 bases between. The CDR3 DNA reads TGTGCCTGGAGTTTCGGACAGCCATCGAACACTGAAGCTTTCTTT. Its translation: CAWSFGQPSNTEAFF.

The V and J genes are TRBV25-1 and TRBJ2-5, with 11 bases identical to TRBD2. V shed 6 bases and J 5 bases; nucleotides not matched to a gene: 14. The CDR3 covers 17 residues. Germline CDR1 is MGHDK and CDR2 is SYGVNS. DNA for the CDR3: TGTGCCAGCAGCCCGGGACTAGCGGTCGGACTGAGGGAGACCCAGTACTTC. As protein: CASSPGLAVGLRETQYF.

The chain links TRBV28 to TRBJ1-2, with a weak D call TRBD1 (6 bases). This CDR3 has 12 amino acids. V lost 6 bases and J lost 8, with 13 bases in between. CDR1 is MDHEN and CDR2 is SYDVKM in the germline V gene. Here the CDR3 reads CASSTGRVGYTF. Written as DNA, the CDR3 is TGTGCCAGCAGCACAGGGCGGGTGGGCTACACCTTC.

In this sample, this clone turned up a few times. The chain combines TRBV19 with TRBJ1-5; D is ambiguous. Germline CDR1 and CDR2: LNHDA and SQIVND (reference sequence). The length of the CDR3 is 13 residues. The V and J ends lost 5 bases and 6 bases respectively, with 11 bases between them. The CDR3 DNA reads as TGTGCCAGTAGTCAAATGGCTGGTCAGCCCCAGCATTTT. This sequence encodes CASSQMAGQPQHF. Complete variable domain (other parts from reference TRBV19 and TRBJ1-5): DGGITQSPKYLFRKEGQNVTLSCEQNLNHDAMYWYRQDPGQGLRLIYYSQIVNDFQKGDIAEGYSVSREKKESFPLTVTSAQKNPTAFYLCASSQMAGQPQHFGDGTRLSIL.

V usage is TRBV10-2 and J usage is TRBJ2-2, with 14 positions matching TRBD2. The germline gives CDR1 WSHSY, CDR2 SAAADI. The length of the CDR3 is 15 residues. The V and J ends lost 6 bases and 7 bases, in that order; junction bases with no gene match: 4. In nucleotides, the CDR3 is TGCGCCAGCAGGACTAGCGGGGGGGCAAACGGGGAGCTGTTTTTT. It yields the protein CASRTSGGANGELFF.

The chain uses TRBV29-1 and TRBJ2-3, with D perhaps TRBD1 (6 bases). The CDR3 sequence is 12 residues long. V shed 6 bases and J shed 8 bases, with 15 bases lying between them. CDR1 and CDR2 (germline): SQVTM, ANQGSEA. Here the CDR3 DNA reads TGCAGCGTAAGTTTGGCACAGGGTACGCAGTATTTT. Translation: CSVSLAQGTQYF.